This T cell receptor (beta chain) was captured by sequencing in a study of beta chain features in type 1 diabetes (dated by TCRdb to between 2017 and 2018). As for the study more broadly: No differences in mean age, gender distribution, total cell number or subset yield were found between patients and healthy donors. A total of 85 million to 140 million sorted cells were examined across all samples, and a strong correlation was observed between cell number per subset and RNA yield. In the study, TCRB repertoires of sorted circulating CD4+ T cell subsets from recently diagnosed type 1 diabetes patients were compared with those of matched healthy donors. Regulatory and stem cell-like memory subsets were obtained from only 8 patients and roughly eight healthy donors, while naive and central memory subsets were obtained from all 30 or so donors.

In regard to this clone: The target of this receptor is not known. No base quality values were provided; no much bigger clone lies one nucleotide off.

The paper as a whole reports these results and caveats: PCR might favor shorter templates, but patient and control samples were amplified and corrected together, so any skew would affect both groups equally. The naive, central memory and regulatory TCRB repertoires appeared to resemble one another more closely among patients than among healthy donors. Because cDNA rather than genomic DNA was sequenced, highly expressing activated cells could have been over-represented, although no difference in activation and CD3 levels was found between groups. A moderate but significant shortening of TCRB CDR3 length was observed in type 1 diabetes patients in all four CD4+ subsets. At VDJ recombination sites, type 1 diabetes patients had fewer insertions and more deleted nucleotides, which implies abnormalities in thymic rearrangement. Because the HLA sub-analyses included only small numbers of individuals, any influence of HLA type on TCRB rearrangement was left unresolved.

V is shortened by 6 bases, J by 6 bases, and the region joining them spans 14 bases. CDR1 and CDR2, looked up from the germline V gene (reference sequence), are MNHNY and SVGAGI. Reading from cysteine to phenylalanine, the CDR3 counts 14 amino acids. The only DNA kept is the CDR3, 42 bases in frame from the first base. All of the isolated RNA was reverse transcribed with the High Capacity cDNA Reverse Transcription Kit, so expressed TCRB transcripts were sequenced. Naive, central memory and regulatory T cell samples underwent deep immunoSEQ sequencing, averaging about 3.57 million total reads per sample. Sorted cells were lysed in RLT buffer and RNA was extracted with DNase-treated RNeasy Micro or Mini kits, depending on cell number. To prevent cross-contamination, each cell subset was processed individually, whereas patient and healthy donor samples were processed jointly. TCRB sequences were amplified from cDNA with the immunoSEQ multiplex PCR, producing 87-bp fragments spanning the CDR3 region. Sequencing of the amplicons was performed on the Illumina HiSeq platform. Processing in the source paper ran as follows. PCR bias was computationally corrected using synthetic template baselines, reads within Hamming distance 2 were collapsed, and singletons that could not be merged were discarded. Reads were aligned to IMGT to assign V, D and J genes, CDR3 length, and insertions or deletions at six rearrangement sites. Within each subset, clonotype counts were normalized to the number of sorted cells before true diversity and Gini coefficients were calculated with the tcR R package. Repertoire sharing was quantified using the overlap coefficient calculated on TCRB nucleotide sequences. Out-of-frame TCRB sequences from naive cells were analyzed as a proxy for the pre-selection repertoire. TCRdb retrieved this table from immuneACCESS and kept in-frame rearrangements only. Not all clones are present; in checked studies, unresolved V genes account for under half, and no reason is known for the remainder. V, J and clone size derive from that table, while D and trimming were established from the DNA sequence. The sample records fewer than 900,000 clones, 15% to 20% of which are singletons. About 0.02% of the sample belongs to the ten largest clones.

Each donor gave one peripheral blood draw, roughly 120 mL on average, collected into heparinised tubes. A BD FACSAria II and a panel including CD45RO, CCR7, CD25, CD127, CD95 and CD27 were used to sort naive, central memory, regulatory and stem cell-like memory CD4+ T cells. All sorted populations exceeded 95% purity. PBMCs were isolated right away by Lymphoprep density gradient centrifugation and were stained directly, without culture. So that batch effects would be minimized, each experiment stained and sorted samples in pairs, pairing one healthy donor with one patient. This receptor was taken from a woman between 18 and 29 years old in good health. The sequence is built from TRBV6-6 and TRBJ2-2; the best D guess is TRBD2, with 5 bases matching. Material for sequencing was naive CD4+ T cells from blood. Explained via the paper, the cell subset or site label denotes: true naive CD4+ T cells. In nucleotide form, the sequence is TGTGCCAGCAGGGACTCCGCCCCCCCCGGGGAGCTGTTTTTT. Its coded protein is CASRDSAPPGELFF.